A single sample is the source of the 25 T cell receptor beta chains below, sequenced in a study of blood T cell repertoires in COVID-19. Assay used: immunoSEQ multiplex PCR; TCRdb lists only in-frame clones, some missing. The sample lists about 250,000 clones; 84% were seen once. Sequenced sample: peripheral blood. These TCRs come from a man aged 45-65 years with active or convalescent COVID-19.

The chain has TRBV12-5 and TRBJ1-1; no definite D call. CDR1 and CDR2 from the germline V gene are LGHNT and FRNRAP. The CDR3 is 16 residues long. Trimming pared 1 base from V and 1 base from J, leaving 13 bases between. CDR3: CASGLATSGTNTEAFF. CDR3 DNA: TGTGCTAGTGGTTTGGCTACCTCAGGTACGAACACTGAAGCTTTCTTT.

The rearrangement uses TRBV28 and TRBJ1-4; TRBD1 matches at 9 bases. CDR3 size: 14 residues. Germline CDR1 reads MDHEN; CDR2 reads SYDVKM. V shed 7 bases and J 8 bases; nucleotides not matched to a gene: 8. The CDR3 DNA is TGTGCCAGCACTGACGGGACAGGGCTGGAAAAACTGTTTTTT. It translates to CASTDGTGLEKLFF.

The genes are TRBV20-1 and TRBJ1-5; D unclear. Trimming stripped 5 bases from V and 7 bases from J, with 12 bases between. The CDR3 runs 12 residues. Germline V gene sequence: CDR1 DFQATT, CDR2 SNEGSKA (reference sequence). The CDR3 region is CSAGGHWQPQHF. CDR3 bases: TGCAGTGCTGGTGGCCACTGGCAGCCCCAGCATTTT.

J is TRBJ1-5 and V is TRBV7-2, with unresolved D. Trimming cost V 3 bases and J 5 bases, with 14 bases left between them. The germline gives CDR1 SGHTA, CDR2 FQGNSA. This CDR3 spans 15 amino acids. CDR3 in amino acids: CASSLTSGPDQPQHF. CDR3 nucleotide sequence: TGTGCCAGCAGCTTGACCAGTGGGCCTGATCAGCCCCAGCATTTT.

The rearrangement links TRBV5-1 to TRBJ1-1; tentatively, D is TRBD1 (6 bases). The CDR3 runs 14 residues. The V and J ends lost 7 bases and 6 bases respectively, with 19 bases between them. Germline loops: CDR1 SGHRS, CDR2 YFSETQ. The CDR3 region has the DNA TGCGCCAGCGCCCCCCGGACAGAAGAGGCTGAAGCTTTCTTT. Protein sequence: CASAPRTEEAEAFF.

This sequence joins TRBV5-5 and TRBJ1-2; TRBD1 matches 7 bases. CDR3 size: 15 residues. Germline loops: CDR1 SGHKS, CDR2 YYEKEE (reference sequence). The trim removed 3 bases at V and 4 bases at J, leaving 9 bases unmatched. CDR3 bases: TGTGCCAGCAGCTACGACTCAGGGGGTCTCTATGGCTACACCTTC. Amino acids: CASSYDSGGLYGYTF.

This sequence joins TRBV5-1 and TRBJ2-1, with D possibly matching TRBD2 (6 bases). The V end lost 5 bases, the J end lost 7 bases, and 19 bases lay between the germline ends. From germline, CDR1 is SGHRS and CDR2 YFSETQ. The CDR3 has 15 amino acids. The CDR3 DNA reads TGCGCCAGCAGTACACTTGGGGCCGCGGGGAATGAGCAGTTCTTC. It translates to CASSTLGAAGNEQFF.

The rearrangement links TRBV6-5 to TRBJ2-3; TRBD2 matches at 8 bases. Trimming at V came to 10 bases and at J to 1 base, leaving 7 bases not matched to a gene. In germline, CDR1 is MNHEY, CDR2 SVGAGI. This CDR3 comprises 14 residues. The CDR3 DNA sequence: TGTGCCACCTCGGCGACTAGCGGCACAGATACGCAGTATTTT. This translates into CATSATSGTDTQYF.

As for this clone: The same CDR3 is also encoded by other DNA sequences in this sample. The CDR3 sequence is CASSDPGNTEAFF. Here the CDR3 DNA reads TGTGCCAGCAGTGACCCCGGGAACACTGAAGCTTTCTTT. The chain employs TRBV25-1 and TRBJ1-1, with unresolved D. The CDR3 is 13 amino acids. V lost 3 bases and J lost 1, with 6 bases in between. From germline, CDR1 is MGHDK and CDR2 SYGVNS.

The rearrangement uses TRBV12-3 or TRBV12-4 and TRBJ2-1; D uncertain. This CDR3 is built from 13 residues. V was shortened by 2 bases and J by 9 bases, with 11 bases between the two germline ends. CDR3 in DNA: TGTGCCAGCAGTTTAACTCCCCCGGGTGAGCAGTTCTTC. It codes for CASSLTPPGEQFF.

The chain couples TRBV5-1 to TRBJ2-1; TRBD2 agrees at 9 bases. The V gene's germline CDR1 is SGHRS and CDR2 YFSETQ. V was clipped by 0 bases and J by 7 bases; unmatched bases: 5. The CDR3 consists of 15 residues. CDR3 residues: CASSLVSGGPNEQFF. CDR3 nucleotides: TGCGCCAGCAGCTTGGTTAGCGGGGGACCAAATGAGCAGTTCTTC.

The chain recombines TRBV7-9 with TRBJ2-3; the match to TRBD2 covers 9 bases. The V and J ends lost 5 bases and 8 bases, in that order; junction bases with no gene match: 11. The CDR3 is 15 amino acids. CDR1 SEHNR and CDR2 FQNEAQ come from the germline V gene (reference sequence). In nucleotides, the CDR3 is TGTGCCAGCAGCCCCCGCAGCGGGGGGCCTCTTACGCAGTATTTT. Its protein is CASSPRSGGPLTQYF.

The chain joins TRBV30 to TRBJ1-6, with 11 positions matching TRBD1. Germline V CDR1 and CDR2: GTSNPN, SVGIG (reference sequence). J was trimmed by 9 bases and V by 6 bases; bases with no gene match: 4. The CDR3 loop spans 13 amino acids. CDR3 nucleotides: TGTGCCTGCGAGGGACAGGGGGGTTCACCCCTCCACTTT. Amino acid sequence: CACEGQGGSPLHF.

This clone has only one observation. V is TRBV5-1 and J is TRBJ2-3; 8 bases are a match to TRBD2. The CDR3 sequence is 15 residues long. Germline-derived CDR1 and CDR2 are SGHRS and YFSETQ. V shed 4 bases, J shed 1 base, and the junction held 5 bases outside the gene matches. The CDR3 spells CASSPLAVGTDTQYF. CDR3 nucleotide sequence: TGCGCCAGCAGCCCACTAGCGGTGGGCACAGATACGCAGTATTTT.

The chain recombines TRBV29-1 with TRBJ2-1, with D possibly TRBD2 on 5 matching bases. Trimming cost V 0 bases and J 3 bases, with 18 bases left between them. This CDR3 region has 17 residues. Germline-derived CDR1 and CDR2 are SQVTM and ANQGSEA. The CDR3 protein is CSVEDRGQAHVYNEQFF. The CDR3 DNA is TGCAGCGTTGAAGATAGAGGGCAGGCACATGTCTACAATGAGCAGTTCTTC.

The chain has TRBV6-1 and TRBJ2-5, with 7 bases that match TRBD1. CDR1 and CDR2 from the germline V gene are MNHNS and SASEGT. V shed 4 bases and J 4 bases; nucleotides not matched to a gene: 12. The CDR3 spans 16 residues. In nucleotides, the CDR3 is TGTGCCAGCAGTGTGGGCCGACAGGGCCCCGGAGAGACCCAGTACTTC. Protein: CASSVGRQGPGETQYF.

The J gene is TRBJ1-5, the V gene TRBV28; 8 bases fit TRBD1. The CDR3 length is 15 residues. CDR1 and CDR2 from the germline V gene are MDHEN and SYDVKM. V lost 5 bases and J lost 6; bases outside the gene matches: 9. The CDR3 bases are TGTGCCAGCAGTCGGGACAGGCAAGAGAGTCAGCCCCAGCATTTT. It yields the protein CASSRDRQESQPQHF.

This clone appeared a single time. The genes are TRBV12-3 or TRBV12-4 and TRBJ1-3; no clear D gene. Trimming removed 6 bases from V and 4 bases from J, with 10 bases in between. The CDR3 runs to 13 residues. CDR3: CASSIGIGNTIYF. CDR3 nucleotides: TGTGCCAGCAGCATCGGGATCGGAAACACCATATATTTT.

V usage is TRBV29-1 and J usage is TRBJ1-1; TRBD1 might be the D (5 bases). V lost 3 bases to trimming and J lost 4 bases, with 12 bases between them. Germline V lookup: CDR1 SQVTM, CDR2 ANQGSEA. This CDR3 comprises 13 residues. The CDR3 loop reads CSVDAGTFTEAFF. Here the CDR3 DNA reads TGCAGCGTTGATGCAGGGACTTTCACTGAAGCTTTCTTT.

This rearrangement joins TRBV28 to TRBJ1-2, with 12 bases fitting TRBD1. V dropped 2 bases and J dropped 6; count of bases not matched to a gene: 7. Germline V gene lookup returns CDR1 MDHEN and CDR2 SYDVKM. CDR3 length equals 16 residues. Here the CDR3 reads CASSLPGQGAIDGYTF. CDR3 nucleotides: TGTGCCAGCAGTTTACCGGGACAGGGGGCTATTGATGGCTACACCTTC.

This chain connects TRBV6-5 to TRBJ1-1; D perhaps matches TRBD1 (5 bases). Trimming left V 2 bases short and J 6 bases short, with 13 bases between. Germline V gives CDR1 MNHEY, CDR2 SVGAGI. This CDR3 has 14 residues. DNA of the CDR3: TGTGCCAGCAGTTACCAGGGACTATCGGCTGAAGCTTTCTTT. Translation: CASSYQGLSAEAFF.

This clone was counted once. The chain employs TRBV2 and TRBJ2-7; 9 bases agree with TRBD2. Germline CDR1 is SNHLY and CDR2 is FYNNEI. The ends lost 6 bases at V and 0 bases at J; junction bases unmatched: 9. The CDR3 loop spans 16 amino acids. CDR3 loop: CASRLNSGGSSYEQYF. CDR3 sequence (DNA): TGTGCCAGCAGGCTGAATAGCGGGGGCAGCTCCTACGAGCAGTACTTC.

The sample holds one count of this clone. The chain couples TRBV7-2 to TRBJ2-3; the D gene is possibly TRBD1 (6 bases). Germline V gene data show CDR1 as SGHTA and CDR2 as FQGNSA. The germline V and J ends were trimmed by 1 base and 6 bases, with 8 bases remaining between them. This CDR3 comprises 13 residues. The CDR3 sequence is CASSLDQGDTQYF. CDR3 DNA sequence: TGTGCCAGCAGCTTAGACCAGGGGGATACGCAGTATTTT.

This chain joins TRBV7-9 and TRBJ1-4, with a weak D call TRBD1 (6 bases). The CDR3 is 14 amino acids. Per the germline V gene, CDR1 is SEHNR and CDR2 is FQNEAQ (reference sequence). V dropped 3 bases and J dropped 6 bases, with 11 bases sitting between them. The CDR3 sequence: CASSFDRSHEKLFF. The CDR3 nucleotides read TGTGCCAGCAGCTTCGACAGGTCCCATGAAAAACTGTTTTTT.

The V gene is TRBV5-1, the J gene TRBJ1-2; D unclear. The germline gives CDR1 SGHRS, CDR2 YFSETQ. The CDR3 extends over 13 amino acids. V shed 1 base and J shed 3 bases, with 7 bases lying between them. CDR3 residues: CASSLSGDYGYTF. CDR3 nucleotide sequence: TGCGCCAGCAGCTTGAGTGGAGACTATGGCTACACCTTC.